This passage covers 8 T cell receptor beta chains from one sample sequenced in a study of Tregs in tolerant kidney transplant recipients. Repertoires were generated with immunoSEQ multiplex PCR, while TCRdb's copy carries only in-frame clones and drops some. This table holds about 66,000 clones, 80% to 95% found once. Here the sequenced sample was CD8+ T cells from blood, taken before the transplant. The receptors here all came from a human donor who received a combined kidney and bone marrow transplant.

This rearrangement joins TRBV5-6 to TRBJ1-2; the match to TRBD1 covers 8 bases. J gave up 4 bases and V 4 bases, and 6 bases lay outside the gene matches. Germline V gene sequence: CDR1 SGHDT, CDR2 YYEEEE. There are 14 residues in the CDR3. Here the CDR3 reads CASSTGGISYGYTF. The CDR3 DNA is TGTGCCAGCAGCACAGGGGGGATTAGCTATGGCTACACCTTC. Drawing the rest from reference TRBV5-6 and TRBJ1-2, the complete variable domain is DAGVTQSPTHLIKTRGQQVTLRCSPKSGHDTVSWYQQALGQGPQFIFQYYEEEERQRGNFPDRFSGHQFPNYSSELNVNALLLGDSALYLCASSTGGISYGYTFGSGTRLTVV.

The V and J genes are TRBV7-6 and TRBJ2-3, with TRBD2 matching 10 bases. Germline values: CDR1 SGHVS, CDR2 FNYEAQ. The V segment lost 4 bases and the J segment 7 bases; nucleotides outside the gene matches: 11. There are 16 residues in the CDR3. The CDR3 region is CASSSLAGEFIYTQYF. The CDR3 nucleotides read TGTGCCAGCAGCTCGCTAGCGGGGGAATTCATTTATACGCAGTATTTT.

V usage is TRBV30 and J usage is TRBJ2-5; a weak D match, TRBD1 (6 bases). From germline, CDR1 is GTSNPN and CDR2 SVGIG (reference sequence). The CDR3 covers 12 residues. V shed 6 bases and J shed 5 bases, with 13 bases lying between them. CDR3: CACRQDGETQYF. In DNA, the CDR3 is TGTGCCTGTCGACAGGATGGGGAGACCCAGTACTTC. Drawing the rest from reference TRBV30 and TRBJ2-5, the complete variable domain is SQTIHQWPATLVQPVGSPLSLECTVEGTSNPNLYWYRQAAGRGLQLLFYSVGIGQISSEVPQNLSASRPQDRQFILSSKKLLLSDSGFYLCACRQDGETQYFGPGTRLLVL.

The chain employs TRBV4-1 and TRBJ1-5, with D unclear. The CDR3 sequence is 15 residues long. The germline gives CDR1 MGHRA, CDR2 YSYEKL. Trimming stripped 1 base from V and 6 bases from J, with 13 bases between. CDR3 residues: CASSQVSAGGQPQHF. As DNA, the CDR3 is TGCGCCAGCAGCCAAGTATCGGCTGGAGGTCAGCCCCAGCATTTT.

The V gene is TRBV7-6, the J gene TRBJ2-7; D possibly corresponds to TRBD2 (5 bases). This CDR3 comprises 14 residues. Per germline, CDR1 SGHVS and CDR2 FNYEAQ. Trimming cost V 0 bases and J 4 bases, with 10 bases left between them. CDR3 nucleotides: TGTGCCAGCAGCTTAGCGGGAGAAGCTTACGAGCAGTACTTC. This gives the protein CASSLAGEAYEQYF.

The chain combines TRBV7-2 with TRBJ2-3; D gene ambiguous. Trimming stripped 2 bases from V and 3 bases from J, with 6 bases between. Germline CDR1 and CDR2: SGHTA and FQGNSA. This CDR3 is built from 13 residues. The CDR3 here is CASSLLTTDTQYF. The CDR3 nucleotides are TGTGCCAGCAGCTTATTGACTACAGATACGCAGTATTTT.

This chain joins TRBV15 and TRBJ2-2; TRBD2 aligns across 10 bases. The V segment lost 1 base and the J segment 6 bases; nucleotides outside the gene matches: 5. There are 16 residues in the CDR3. Germline loops: CDR1 LNHNV, CDR2 YYDKDF (reference sequence). The DNA for the CDR3 is TGTGCCACCAGCAGAGGAGCTAGCGGGAGCGCCGGGGAGCTGTTTTTT. Its translation: CATSRGASGSAGELFF.

CDR3: CASTHYNEQFF. The CDR3 nucleotides are TGTGCCAGCACCCACTACAATGAGCAGTTCTTC. J is TRBJ2-1 and V is TRBV6-1, with no clear D. V lost 7 bases and J lost 3, with 4 bases in between. The germline CDR1 and CDR2 sequences are MNHNS and SASEGT. The CDR3 covers 11 residues.